This passage covers 27 T cell receptor beta chains from one sample sequenced in a study of cytomegalovirus exposure and HLA in healthy donors. Vbeta (60) and Jbeta (13) primers were used in the PCR. The assay was immunoSEQ multiplex PCR, and TCRdb's table has in-frame clones only and misses some. In the table there are approximately 100,000 clones, 60% to 85% of which are singletons. The sequencing input was PBMCs. These receptors all stem from a female donor in good health and CMV-seronegative.

The chain joins TRBV2 to TRBJ2-2, with unresolved D. V gave up 6 bases and J gave up 5 bases, with 7 bases separating them. Germline V gene lookup returns CDR1 SNHLY and CDR2 FYNNEI. The CDR3 length is 12 residues. The CDR3 DNA is TGTGCCAGCAGGCTATTGACCGGGGAGCTGTTTTTT. This codes for CASRLLTGELFF.

V is TRBV5-4 and J is TRBJ2-3, with TRBD2 matching 13 bases. CDR3 size: 15 residues. Germline V gene lookup returns CDR1 SGHNT and CDR2 YYREEE (reference sequence). The V gene end was trimmed by 1 base and the J gene end by 4 bases; junction bases not matched to a gene: 0. In DNA form, the CDR3 reads TGTGCCAGCAGCTTGACTAGCGGGGGGGCAGATACGCAGTATTTT. This encodes CASSLTSGGADTQYF.

Note on this clone: Other DNA sequences of this sample code for an identical CDR3. This rearrangement joins TRBV25-1 to TRBJ1-2; TRBD1 matches 10 bases. The germline V gene encodes CDR1 MGHDK and CDR2 SYGVNS. Unmatched junction bases numbered 6, after V lost 4 bases and J lost 4 bases. The CDR3 consists of 15 residues. Here the CDR3 DNA reads TGTGCCAGCAGTGGCCGGGACAGGGGCCTCTATGGCTACACCTTC. Translated: CASSGRDRGLYGYTF.

V gene TRBV9 combines with J gene TRBJ2-3; D is ambiguous. Germline V gene sequence: CDR1 SGDLS, CDR2 YYNGEE. The CDR3 is 15 amino acids. V was pared by 0 bases and J by 0 bases, with 8 bases between. CDR3 sequence reads: CASSVGLVSTDTQYF. CDR3 coding DNA: TGTGCCAGCAGCGTAGGACTGGTTAGCACAGATACGCAGTATTTT.

The rearrangement uses TRBV2 and TRBJ2-3; 12 nucleotides line up with TRBD2. The germline gives CDR1 SNHLY, CDR2 FYNNEI. The CDR3 has 14 residues. J gave up 4 bases and V 6 bases, and 2 bases lay outside the gene matches. The CDR3 sequence: CASRLAGGPDTQYF. The CDR3 region has the DNA TGTGCCAGCAGGCTAGCGGGGGGGCCAGATACGCAGTATTTT.

The J gene is TRBJ2-4, the V gene TRBV10-3; 8 bases fit TRBD1. The CDR3 loop spans 18 amino acids. Germline-derived CDR1 and CDR2 are ENHRY and SYGVKD. V lost 0 bases and J lost 0; bases outside the gene matches: 7. The CDR3 is CAISESVTGGIAKNIQYF. The CDR3 nucleotides read TGTGCCATCAGTGAGTCGGTTACAGGGGGAATAGCCAAAAACATTCAGTACTTC.

The chain combines TRBV4-3 with TRBJ2-7; 8 bases agree with TRBD1. J gave up 2 bases and V 1 base, and 7 bases lay outside the gene matches. This CDR3 comprises 16 residues. Looked up from germline, CDR1 is LGHNA and CDR2 is YSLEER. As DNA, the CDR3 is TGCGCCAGCAGCCAAGGGAGGACAGGGCTAGCCTACGAGCAGTACTTC. Amino acids: CASSQGRTGLAYEQYF.

The chain couples TRBV2 to TRBJ1-2, with D unresolved. From germline, CDR1 is SNHLY and CDR2 FYNNEI. The CDR3 runs 14 residues. V lost 3 bases and J lost 4, with 12 bases in between. For the CDR3, the DNA is TGTGCCAGCAGTGATCGCAGGAGGACCTATGGCTACACCTTC. Amino acids: CASSDRRRTYGYTF.

The chain recombines TRBV18 with TRBJ2-7; D unclear. Per the germline V gene, CDR1 is KGHSH and CDR2 is LQKENI. With 3 bases removed from V and 2 bases from J, the gap between germline ends came to 23 bases. This CDR3 has 18 amino acids. CDR3 bases: TGTGCCAGCTCACCTACACTCTTTGATACAGCCCGGCCCTACGAGCAGTACTTC. It specifies CASSPTLFDTARPYEQYF.

The chain's CDR3 is CASSTGQGLASTDTQYF. The CDR3 coding sequence is TGTGCCAGCAGTACAGGACAGGGCCTTGCTAGCACAGATACGCAGTATTTT. The rearrangement joins TRBV2 to TRBJ2-3, with 8 bases fitting TRBD1. In germline, CDR1 is SNHLY, CDR2 FYNNEI. The CDR3 has 17 residues. Trimming removed 5 bases from V and 0 bases from J; junction bases left unmatched: 10.

Turning to this clone: Different DNA sequences within this sample yield the same CDR3. The rearrangement links TRBV30 to TRBJ2-5; D not certain. CDR3 length: 12 residues. Germline lookup yields CDR1 GTSNPN and CDR2 SVGIG (reference sequence). Trimming took off 4 bases at V and 1 base at J, with 7 bases between the two ends. The CDR3 coding sequence is TGTGCCTGGAACTCGGGCCAAGAGACCCAGTACTTC. Protein: CAWNSGQETQYF.

The DNA of the CDR3 is TGTGCCAGCAGCAAAATTTTGAGGACTTGTCCAGATACGCAGTATTTT. Residues: CASSKILRTCPDTQYF. The J gene is TRBJ2-3, the V gene TRBV21-1; TRBD2, the D gene given by the table, was not confirmed from the DNA. TRBV21-1 is marked as a pseudogene. The CDR3 runs to 16 residues.

V and J are TRBV10-2 and TRBJ1-2; D uncertain. V was trimmed by 3 bases and J by 8 bases, leaving 10 bases between them. The CDR3 consists of 12 residues. From germline, CDR1 is WSHSY and CDR2 SAAADI. This CDR3 is CASSERGGGYTF. In DNA form, the CDR3 reads TGCGCCAGCAGTGAACGGGGTGGCGGCTACACCTTC.

V and J are TRBV30 and TRBJ1-1, with TRBD1 matching over 9 bases. This CDR3 has 13 residues. Germline lookup yields CDR1 GTSNPN and CDR2 SVGIG (reference sequence). The junction had 7 bases not matched to a gene; V was cut back by 4 bases and J by 7 bases. The CDR3 sequence is CAWTVDRGGEAFF. The CDR3 coding sequence is TGTGCCTGGACCGTGGACAGGGGCGGTGAAGCTTTCTTT.

The chain has TRBV9 and TRBJ1-2; D perhaps matches TRBD1 (5 bases). Germline assignment: CDR1 SGDLS and CDR2 YYNGEE. Trimming took 0 bases from V and 4 from J, leaving 10 bases between them. The CDR3 covers 14 residues. The DNA of the CDR3 is TGTGCCAGCAGCGTAGATGGGGCGGCCTATGGCTACACCTTC. It is translated as CASSVDGAAYGYTF.

This chain links TRBV25-1 with TRBJ1-2; TRBD1 matches at 9 bases. From germline, CDR1 is MGHDK and CDR2 SYGVNS. CDR3 length: 12 residues. Trimming took 8 bases from V and 3 from J; bases not matched to a gene: 1. CDR3 loop: CASRQGDYGYTF. The CDR3 coding sequence is TGTGCCAGCCGACAGGGGGACTATGGCTACACCTTC.

The V call is TRBV7-8, the J call TRBJ2-7, with TRBD2 matching 9 bases. This CDR3 has 16 amino acids. After removal of 2 bases from V and 1 base from J, the junction contained 6 bases not matched to a gene. Germline assignment: CDR1 SGHVS and CDR2 FQNEAQ. The CDR3 here is CASSLLGGGVSYEQYF. The CDR3 DNA sequence: TGTGCCAGCAGCTTATTAGGCGGGGGGGTATCCTACGAGCAGTACTTC.

There are a few counts of this clone. The chain employs TRBV6-6 and TRBJ1-1; D unresolved. Germline V lookup: CDR1 MNHNY, CDR2 SVGAGI (reference sequence). The V end lost 0 bases, the J end lost 1 base, and 6 bases lay between the germline ends. The CDR3 spans 14 residues. CDR3 protein: CASSYSAGNTEAFF. The DNA of the CDR3 is TGTGCCAGCAGTTACTCGGCAGGGAACACTGAAGCTTTCTTT.

This sequence joins TRBV5-6 and TRBJ2-7; D possibly corresponds to TRBD2 (6 bases). This CDR3 is built from 15 residues. With 0 bases removed from V and 2 bases from J, the gap between germline ends came to 12 bases. The V gene's germline CDR1 is SGHDT and CDR2 YYEEEE. The CDR3 nucleotides are TGTGCCAGCAGCTTGGTGCGGGGACGGGCCTACGAGCAGTACTTC. Its protein is CASSLVRGRAYEQYF.

A few counts support this clone. The rearrangement joins TRBV19 to TRBJ1-1; 10 bases agree with TRBD1. This CDR3 is 13 amino acids long. With 10 bases clipped from V and 4 bases from J, the junction kept 6 bases outside the gene matches. Per germline, CDR1 LNHDA and CDR2 SQIVND (reference sequence). CDR3 in amino acids: CATWDRGVTEAFF. In nucleotides, the CDR3 is TGTGCCACTTGGGACAGGGGTGTCACTGAAGCTTTCTTT.

J is TRBJ1-5 and V is TRBV30; D unclear. The CDR3 covers 13 residues. Germline V gene sequence: CDR1 GTSNPN, CDR2 SVGIG (reference sequence). Trimming shortened V by 3 bases and J by 1 base, and 7 bases separated the two germline ends. The CDR3 DNA follows: TGTGCCTGGAGCCTAGGAAGCAATCAGCCCCAGCATTTT. This sequence encodes CAWSLGSNQPQHF.

The chain links TRBV7-2 to TRBJ2-7; D remains unclear. Germline V gene sequence: CDR1 SGHTA, CDR2 FQGNSA. The CDR3 loop spans 14 amino acids. V shed 1 base and J shed 3 bases, with 10 bases lying between them. CDR3 amino acids: CASSLGPSNYEQYF. DNA of the CDR3: TGTGCCAGCAGCTTAGGGCCCTCCAACTACGAGCAGTACTTC.

The chain is built from TRBV27 and TRBJ2-5; TRBD2 matches at 12 bases. Germline CDR1 is MNHEY and CDR2 is SMNVEV (reference sequence). The junction had 10 bases not matched to a gene; V was cut back by 0 bases and J by 5 bases. The CDR3 consists of 18 residues. CDR3 region: CASSLSVASGGVWETQYF. The CDR3, as DNA: TGTGCCAGCAGTTTATCGGTGGCTAGCGGGGGGGTATGGGAGACCCAGTACTTC.

The chain links TRBV9 to TRBJ2-1; weak D call: TRBD2 (5 bases). This CDR3 is built from 15 residues. Trimming shortened V by 0 bases and J by 6 bases, and 13 bases separated the two germline ends. Germline V gene sequence: CDR1 SGDLS, CDR2 YYNGEE. CDR3 region: CASSVGGSIINEQFF. CDR3 bases: TGTGCCAGCAGCGTAGGAGGGTCTATCATCAATGAGCAGTTCTTC.

The DNA of the CDR3 is TGTGCCAGCGGCCGGGACAGGGACTATGGCTACACCTTC. This translates into CASGRDRDYGYTF. The chain is built from TRBV2 and TRBJ1-2; 9 bases are a match to TRBD1. Germline CDR1 and CDR2: SNHLY and FYNNEI. This CDR3 has 13 amino acids. Trimming at V came to 8 bases and at J to 3 bases, leaving 4 bases not matched to a gene.

This clone was seen a handful of times. V usage is TRBV5-1 and J usage is TRBJ2-5, with TRBD2 matching 12 bases. Germline V gives CDR1 SGHRS, CDR2 YFSETQ. J lost 4 bases, V lost 4 bases, and 5 bases had no gene match. This CDR3 has 15 amino acids. CDR3 nucleotides: TGCGCCAGCAGCCCCGGACTAGCGGGGTCAGAGACCCAGTACTTC. This sequence encodes CASSPGLAGSETQYF.

In this sample, this clone turned up a few times. The chain couples TRBV6-6 to TRBJ1-3; D call uncertain. This CDR3 has 12 amino acids. Trimming shortened V by 11 bases and J by 7 bases, and 15 bases separated the two germline ends. Per germline, CDR1 MNHNY and CDR2 SVGAGI (reference sequence). The CDR3 DNA reads as TGTGCCGGAGTACCGAGAGGGAACACCATATATTTT. It yields the protein CAGVPRGNTIYF.